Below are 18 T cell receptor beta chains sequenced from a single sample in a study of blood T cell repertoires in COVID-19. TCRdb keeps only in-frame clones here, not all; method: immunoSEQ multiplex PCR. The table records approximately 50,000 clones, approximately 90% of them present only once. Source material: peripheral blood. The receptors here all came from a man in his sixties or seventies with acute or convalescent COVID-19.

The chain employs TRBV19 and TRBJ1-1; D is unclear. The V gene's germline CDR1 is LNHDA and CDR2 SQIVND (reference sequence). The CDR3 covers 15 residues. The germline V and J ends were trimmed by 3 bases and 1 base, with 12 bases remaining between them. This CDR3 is CASSISRRGNTEAFF. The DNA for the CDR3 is TGTGCCAGTAGTATCAGCAGACGGGGGAACACTGAAGCTTTCTTT.

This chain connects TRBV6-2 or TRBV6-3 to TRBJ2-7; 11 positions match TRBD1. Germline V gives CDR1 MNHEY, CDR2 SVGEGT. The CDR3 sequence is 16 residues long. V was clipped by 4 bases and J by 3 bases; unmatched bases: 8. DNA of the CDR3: TGTGCCAGCAGTTCCCCATCAGGGACAGGGGGCTACGAGCAGTACTTC. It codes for CASSSPSGTGGYEQYF.

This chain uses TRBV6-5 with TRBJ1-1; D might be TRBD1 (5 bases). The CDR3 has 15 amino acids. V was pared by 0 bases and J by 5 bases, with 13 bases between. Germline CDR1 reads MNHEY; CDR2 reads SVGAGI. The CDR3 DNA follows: TGTGCCAGCAGTTACTCCTGGGGGGGAAGTACTGAAGCTTTCTTT. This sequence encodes CASSYSWGGSTEAFF.

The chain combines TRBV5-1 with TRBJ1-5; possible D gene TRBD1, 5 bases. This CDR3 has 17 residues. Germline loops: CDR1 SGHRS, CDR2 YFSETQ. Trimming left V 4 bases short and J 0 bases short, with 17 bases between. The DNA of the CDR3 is TGCGCCAGCAGCCAGGGTGGGATGGCGGATAGCAATCAGCCCCAGCATTTT. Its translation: CASSQGGMADSNQPQHF. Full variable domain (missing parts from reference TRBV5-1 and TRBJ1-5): KAGVTQTPRYLIKTRGQQVTLSCSPISGHRSVSWYQQTPGQGLQFLFEYFSETQRNKGNFPGRFSGRQFSNSRSEMNVSTLELGDSALYLCASSQGGMADSNQPQHFGDGTRLSIL.

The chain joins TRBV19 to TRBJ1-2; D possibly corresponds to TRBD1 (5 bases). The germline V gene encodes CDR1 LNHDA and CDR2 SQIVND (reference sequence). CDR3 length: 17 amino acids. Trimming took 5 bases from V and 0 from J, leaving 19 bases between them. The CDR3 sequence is CASSPGGLTHSNYGYTF. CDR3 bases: TGTGCCAGTAGTCCCGGGGGTCTAACACACTCTAACTATGGCTACACCTTC.

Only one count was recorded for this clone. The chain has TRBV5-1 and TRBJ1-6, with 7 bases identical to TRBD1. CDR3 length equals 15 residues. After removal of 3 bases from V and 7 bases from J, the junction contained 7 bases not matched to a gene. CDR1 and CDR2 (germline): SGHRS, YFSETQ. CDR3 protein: CASSSGDSLNSPLHF. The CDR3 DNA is TGCGCCAGCAGCTCCGGGGACAGTTTGAATTCACCCCTCCACTTT.

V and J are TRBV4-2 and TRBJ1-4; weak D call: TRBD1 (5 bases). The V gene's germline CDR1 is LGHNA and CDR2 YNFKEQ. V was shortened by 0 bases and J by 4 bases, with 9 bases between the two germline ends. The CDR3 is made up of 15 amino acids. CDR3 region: CASSQEWGDNEKLFF. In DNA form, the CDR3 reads TGTGCCAGCAGCCAAGAGTGGGGGGATAATGAAAAACTGTTTTTT.

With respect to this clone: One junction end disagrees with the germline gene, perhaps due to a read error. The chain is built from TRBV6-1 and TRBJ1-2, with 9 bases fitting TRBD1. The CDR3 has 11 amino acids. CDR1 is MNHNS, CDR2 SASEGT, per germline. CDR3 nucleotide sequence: TGTGCCAGCAGTGAAGACGGGACAGGGAAGTTC. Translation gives CASSEDGTGKF.

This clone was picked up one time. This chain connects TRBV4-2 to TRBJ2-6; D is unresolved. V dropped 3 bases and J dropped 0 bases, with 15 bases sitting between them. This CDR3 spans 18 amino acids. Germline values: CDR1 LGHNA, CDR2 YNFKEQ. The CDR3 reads CASSHFGSLDSGANVLTF. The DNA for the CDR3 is TGTGCCAGCAGCCACTTCGGGTCCTTAGACTCTGGGGCCAACGTCCTGACTTTC.

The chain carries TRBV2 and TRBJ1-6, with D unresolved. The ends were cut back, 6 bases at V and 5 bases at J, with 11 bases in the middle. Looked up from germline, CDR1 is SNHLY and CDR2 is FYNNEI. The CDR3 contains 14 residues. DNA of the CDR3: TGTGCCAGCAGCGCTCACGGGGATAATTCACCCCTCCACTTT. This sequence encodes CASSAHGDNSPLHF.

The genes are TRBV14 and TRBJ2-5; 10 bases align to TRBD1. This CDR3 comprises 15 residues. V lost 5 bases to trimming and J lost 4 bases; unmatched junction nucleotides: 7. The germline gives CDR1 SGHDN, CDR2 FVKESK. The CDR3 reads CASSSRQGARETQYF. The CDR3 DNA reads TGTGCCAGCAGCTCCCGACAGGGGGCTCGAGAGACCCAGTACTTC.

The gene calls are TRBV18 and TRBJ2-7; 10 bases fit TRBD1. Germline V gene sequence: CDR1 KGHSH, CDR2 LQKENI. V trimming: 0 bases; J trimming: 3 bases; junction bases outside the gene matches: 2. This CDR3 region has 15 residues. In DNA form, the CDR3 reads TGTGCCAGCTCACCACCGGGACAGGGGTACTACGAGCAGTACTTC. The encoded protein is CASSPPGQGYYEQYF.

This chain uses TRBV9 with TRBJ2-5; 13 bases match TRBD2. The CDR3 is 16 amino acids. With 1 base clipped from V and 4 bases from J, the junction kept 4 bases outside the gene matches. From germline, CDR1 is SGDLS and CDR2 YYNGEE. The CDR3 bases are TGTGCCAGCAGCGTATCCGGACTAGCGGGGGTAGAGACCCAGTACTTC. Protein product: CASSVSGLAGVETQYF.

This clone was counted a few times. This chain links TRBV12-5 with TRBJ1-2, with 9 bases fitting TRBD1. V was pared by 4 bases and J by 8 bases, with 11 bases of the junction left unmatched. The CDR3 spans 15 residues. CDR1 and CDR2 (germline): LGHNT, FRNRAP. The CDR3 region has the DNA TGTGCTAGTGGTTCCAACAGGGGGCGCTTAGAAGGCTACACCTTC. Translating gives CASGSNRGRLEGYTF.

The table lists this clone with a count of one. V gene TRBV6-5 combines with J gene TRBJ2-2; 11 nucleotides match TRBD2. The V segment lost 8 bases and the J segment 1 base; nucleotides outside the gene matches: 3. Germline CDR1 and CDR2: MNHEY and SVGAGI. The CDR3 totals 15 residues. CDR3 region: CASGGLAENTGELFF. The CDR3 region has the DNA TGTGCCAGCGGGGGACTAGCGGAGAACACCGGGGAGCTGTTTTTT.

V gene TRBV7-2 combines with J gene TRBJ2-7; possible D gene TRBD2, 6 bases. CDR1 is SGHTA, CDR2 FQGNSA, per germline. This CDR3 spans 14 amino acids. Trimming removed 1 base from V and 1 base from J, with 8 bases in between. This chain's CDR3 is CASSLVGGSYEQYF. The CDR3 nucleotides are TGTGCCAGCAGCTTAGTTGGGGGGTCCTACGAGCAGTACTTC.

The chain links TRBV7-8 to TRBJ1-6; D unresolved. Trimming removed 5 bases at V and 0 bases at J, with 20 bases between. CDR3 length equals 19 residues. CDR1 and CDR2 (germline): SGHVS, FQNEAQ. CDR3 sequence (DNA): TGTGCCAGCAGCCCCGAGCTAAGAGGGAAGAGCTCCTATAATTCACCCCTCCACTTT. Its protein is CASSPELRGKSSYNSPLHF.

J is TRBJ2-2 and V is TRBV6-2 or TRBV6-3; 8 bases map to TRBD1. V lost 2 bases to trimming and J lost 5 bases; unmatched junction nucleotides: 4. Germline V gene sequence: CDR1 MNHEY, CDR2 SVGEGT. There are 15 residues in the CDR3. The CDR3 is CASSYATGETGELFF. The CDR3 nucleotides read TGTGCCAGCAGTTACGCGACAGGGGAAACCGGGGAGCTGTTTTTT.